This T cell receptor (beta chain) is from a study of blood T cell repertoires in COVID-19. Study as a whole: The United States, Italy and Spain provided the acute and convalescent COVID-19 samples.

Some clones are missing from TCRdb's copy, which holds only in-frame ones; the method was immunoSEQ multiplex PCR. Among approximately 200,000 clones listed, about 84% were seen once. Trimming took 0 bases from V and 4 from J; bases not matched to a gene: 3. This CDR3 is built from 15 residues. CDR1 and CDR2 (germline): MNHEY, SMNVEV (reference sequence). The receptor's source is a woman in her 30s who had recovered from COVID-19. Material for sequencing was PBMCs or T cells enriched from blood (not recorded which). J is TRBJ2-1 and V is TRBV27; TRBD2 matches 7 bases. Here the CDR3 reads CASSLSREIYNEQFF. CDR3 nucleotides: TGTGCCAGCAGTTTATCGCGGGAGATATACAATGAGCAGTTCTTC.